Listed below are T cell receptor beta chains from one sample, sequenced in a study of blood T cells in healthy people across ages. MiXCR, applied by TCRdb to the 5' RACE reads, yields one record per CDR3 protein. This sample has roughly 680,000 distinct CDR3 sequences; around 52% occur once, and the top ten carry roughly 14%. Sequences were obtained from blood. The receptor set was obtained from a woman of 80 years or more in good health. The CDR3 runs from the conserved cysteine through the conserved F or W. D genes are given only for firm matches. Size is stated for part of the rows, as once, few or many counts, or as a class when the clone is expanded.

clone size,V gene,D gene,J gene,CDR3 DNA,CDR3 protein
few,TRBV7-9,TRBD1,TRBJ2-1,TGTGCCAGCAGCTTACGGCAGGGGGCGATAAATGAGCAGTTCTTC,CASSLRQGAINEQFF
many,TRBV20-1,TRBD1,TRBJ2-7,TGCAGTGCTAATCCCGGGACAGGGCGAGGAGGCGAGCAGTACTTC,CSANPGTGRGGEQYF
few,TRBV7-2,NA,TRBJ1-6,TGTGCCAGCAGCTTCCACCTCACCCTGGGTTCACCCCTCCACTTT,CASSFHLTLGSPLHF
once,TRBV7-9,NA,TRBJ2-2,TGTGCCAGCAGCTTATTGTCGTCTTACAACACCGGGGAGCTGTTTTTT,CASSLLSSYNTGELFF
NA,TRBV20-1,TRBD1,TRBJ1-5,TGCAGTGCCAACGGACAGGGGAGAGGAAGCAATCAGCCCCAGCATTTT,CSANGQGRGSNQPQHF
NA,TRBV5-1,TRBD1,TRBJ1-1,TGCGCCAGCAGCCCGTACAGGGGTACGGACACTGAAGCTTTCTTT,CASSPYRGTDTEAFF
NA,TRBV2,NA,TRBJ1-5,TGTGCCAGCGGTTGGCAGGGGAATGAGGCTCTGTTGCATTTT,CASGWQGNEALLHF
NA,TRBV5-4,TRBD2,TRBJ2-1,TGTGCCAGCGTTTCCAGCGGGGGGGCTATTAGTGAGCAGTTCTTC,CASVSSGGAISEQFF
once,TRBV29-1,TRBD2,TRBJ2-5,TGCAGCGGAAGCGAACTAGCGGGTGAAGAGACCCAGTACTTC,CSGSELAGEETQYF
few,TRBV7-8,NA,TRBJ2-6,TGTGCCAGCAGCTCGACGGGACAAGACTCTGGGGCCAACGTCCTGACTTTC,CASSSTGQDSGANVLTF
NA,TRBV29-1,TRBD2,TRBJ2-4,TGCAGCGTTGAAACTAGCGGGGTCCCAGGTTGGCGGTACTTC,CSVETSGVPGWRYF
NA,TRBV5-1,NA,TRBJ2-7,TGCGCCAGCACGGTGTACAATGAGCAGTACTTC,CASTVYNEQYF
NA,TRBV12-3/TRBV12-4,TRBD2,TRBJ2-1,TGTGCCAGCAGTTGGGCTAGCGGGGCCAATGAGCAGTTCTTC,CASSWASGANEQFF
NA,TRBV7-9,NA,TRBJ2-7,TGTGCCAGCAGCTTTTCTGATGCAGGGTACGAGCAGTACTTC,CASSFSDAGYEQYF
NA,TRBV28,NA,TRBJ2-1,TGTGCCAGCAGTTGGTTAGGGGTGTACAATGAGCAGTTCTTC,CASSWLGVYNEQFF
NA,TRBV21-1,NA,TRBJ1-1,TGTGCCAGCAGCTCCAGTGGGGGGCCGGTGATGAACACTGAAGCTTTCTTT,CASSSSGGPVMNTEAFF
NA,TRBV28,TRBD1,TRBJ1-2,TGTGCCGGCAGTCCCTCCCCAGGGGGGGGTAACTTTGGCTACACCTTC,CAGSPSPGGGNFGYTF
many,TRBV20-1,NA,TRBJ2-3,TGCAGTGCTAGGACCGGGAGTGACGCAGATACGCAGTATTTT,CSARTGSDADTQYF
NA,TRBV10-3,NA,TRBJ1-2,TGTGCCATCAGTGAGTCGTGGGACGGCTACACCTTC,CAISESWDGYTF
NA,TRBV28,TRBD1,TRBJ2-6,TGTGCCAGCAGCCTTGACAGGGTGAGGGCCAACGTCCTGACTTTC,CASSLDRVRANVLTF
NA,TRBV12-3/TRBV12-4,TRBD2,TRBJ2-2,TGTGCCAGCAGTTATAGCGGGCGCAACACCGGGGAGCTGTTTTTT,CASSYSGRNTGELFF
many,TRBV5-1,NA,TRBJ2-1,TGCGCCAGCAGCTTGGAAGGTCTTACTAATGAGCAGTTCTTC,CASSLEGLTNEQFF
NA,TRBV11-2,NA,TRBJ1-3,TGTGCCAGCAGCTTTCAGTCTGCTGACTCTGGAAACACCATATATTTT,CASSFQSADSGNTIYF
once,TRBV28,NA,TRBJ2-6,TGTGCCAGCAGTTCGTCAGGACGCTCTGGGGCCAACGTCCTGACTTTC,CASSSSGRSGANVLTF
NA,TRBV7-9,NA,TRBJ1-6,TGTGCCAGCAGCTTGCGGACCGCGGATTATTCACCCCTCCACTTT,CASSLRTADYSPLHF
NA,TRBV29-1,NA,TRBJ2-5,TGCAGCGTTGATAGGGTCTCGTTATCCACAAAAGAGACCCAGTACTTC,CSVDRVSLSTKETQYF
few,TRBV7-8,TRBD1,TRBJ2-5,TGTGCCAGCAGACAGGGGGCTGGCTACAATGAGCAGTACTTC,CASRQGAGYNEQYF
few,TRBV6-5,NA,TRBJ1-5,TGTGCCAGCAGTTACGGGCAGTTTAGCAATCAGCCCCAGCATTTT,CASSYGQFSNQPQHF
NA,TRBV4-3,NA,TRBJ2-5,TGCGCCAGCAGCCAAGGGACGCCACAAGCGACCCAGTACTTC,CASSQGTPQATQYF
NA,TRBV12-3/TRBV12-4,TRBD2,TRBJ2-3,TGTGCCATCCGTCTAGGACTAGCGGGAGAAGATACGCAGTATTTT,CAIRLGLAGEDTQYF
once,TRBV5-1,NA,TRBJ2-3,TGCGCCAGCAGCGAGGGGCGACTCACAGATACGCAGTATTTT,CASSEGRLTDTQYF
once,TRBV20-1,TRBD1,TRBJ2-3,TGCAGTCTTACGCGACAGGGGCTGACAGATACGCAGTATTTT,CSLTRQGLTDTQYF
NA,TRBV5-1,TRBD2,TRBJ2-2,TGCGCCAGCAGCCCGAATCCGGGAGGGGCCGGGGAGCTGTTTTTT,CASSPNPGGAGELFF
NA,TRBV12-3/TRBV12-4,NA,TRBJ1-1,TGTGCCAGCAGTTTAACCATGGGCACTGAAGCTTTCTTT,CASSLTMGTEAFF
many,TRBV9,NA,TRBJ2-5,TGTGCCAGCAGCGTAGGCACCGGGGAGACCCAGTACTTC,CASSVGTGETQYF
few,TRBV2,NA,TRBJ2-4,TGTGCCAGCAGGAACAGGGTAGCCAAAAACATTCAGTACTTC,CASRNRVAKNIQYF
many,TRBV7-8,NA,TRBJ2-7,TGTGCCAGCAGCTTCGGGGAAGAGGGAGAGCAGTACTTC,CASSFGEEGEQYF
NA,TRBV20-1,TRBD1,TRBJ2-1,TGCAGTGCTTCGCTCCGGGACAGGGGTGGCAATGAGCAGTTCTTC,CSASLRDRGGNEQFF
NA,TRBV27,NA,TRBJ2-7,TGTGCCAGTAGTCCGGGGTTCAGCTCCTACGAGCAGTACTTC,CASSPGFSSYEQYF
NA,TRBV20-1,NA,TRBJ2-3,TGCAGTGCTTTCCCGGGGGATACGCAGTATTTT,CSAFPGDTQYF
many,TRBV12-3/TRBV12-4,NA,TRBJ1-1,TGTGCCAGCAGTTCCAGAACAGGGAACACTGAAGCTTTCTTT,CASSSRTGNTEAFF